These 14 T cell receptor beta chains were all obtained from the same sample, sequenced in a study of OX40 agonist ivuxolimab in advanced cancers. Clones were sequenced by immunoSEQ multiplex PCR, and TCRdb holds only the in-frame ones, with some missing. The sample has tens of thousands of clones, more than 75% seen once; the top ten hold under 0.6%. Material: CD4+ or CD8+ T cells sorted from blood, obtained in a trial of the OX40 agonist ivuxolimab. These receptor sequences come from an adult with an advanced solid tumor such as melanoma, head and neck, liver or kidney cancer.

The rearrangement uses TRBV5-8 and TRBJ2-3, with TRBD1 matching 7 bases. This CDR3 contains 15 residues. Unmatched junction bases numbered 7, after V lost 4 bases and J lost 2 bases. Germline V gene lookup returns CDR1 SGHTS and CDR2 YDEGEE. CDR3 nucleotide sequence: TGTGCCAGCAGCCCACGGGACAGTAACACAGATACGCAGTATTTT. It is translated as CASSPRDSNTDTQYF.

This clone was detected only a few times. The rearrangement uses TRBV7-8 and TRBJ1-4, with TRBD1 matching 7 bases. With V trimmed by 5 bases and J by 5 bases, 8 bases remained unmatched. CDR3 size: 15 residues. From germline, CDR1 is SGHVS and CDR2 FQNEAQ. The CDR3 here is CASSPWTGVNEKLFF. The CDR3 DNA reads TGTGCCAGCAGCCCGTGGACAGGTGTGAATGAAAAACTGTTTTTT. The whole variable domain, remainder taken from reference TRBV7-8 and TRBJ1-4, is GAGVSQSPRYKVAKRGQDVALRCDPISGHVSLFWYQQALGQGPEFLTYFQNEAQLDKSGLPSDRFFAERPEGSVSTLKIQRTQQEDSAVYLCASSPWTGVNEKLFFGSGTQLSVL.

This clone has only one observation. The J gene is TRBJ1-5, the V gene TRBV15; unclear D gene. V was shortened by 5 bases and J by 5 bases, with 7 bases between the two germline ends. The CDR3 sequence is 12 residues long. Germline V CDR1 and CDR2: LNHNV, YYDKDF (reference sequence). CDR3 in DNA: TGTGCCACCAGCCTATTACATCAGCCCCAGCATTTT. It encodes CATSLLHQPQHF.

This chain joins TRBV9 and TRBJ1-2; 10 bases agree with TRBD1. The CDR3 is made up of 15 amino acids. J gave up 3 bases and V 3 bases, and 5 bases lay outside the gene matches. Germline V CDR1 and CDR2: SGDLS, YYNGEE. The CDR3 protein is CASSAEDRGDYGYTF. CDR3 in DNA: TGTGCCAGCAGCGCTGAGGACAGGGGGGACTATGGCTACACCTTC.

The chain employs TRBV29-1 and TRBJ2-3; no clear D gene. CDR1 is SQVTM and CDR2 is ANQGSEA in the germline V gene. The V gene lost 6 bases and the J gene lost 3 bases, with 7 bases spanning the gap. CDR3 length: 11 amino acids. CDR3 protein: CSVERTDTQYF. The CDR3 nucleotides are TGCAGCGTCGAACGGACAGATACGCAGTATTTT.

The CDR3 DNA reads TGTGCCAGCAGCGTAGGAGGGACAGGGGGACGCGAGCAGTACTTC. Amino acid sequence: CASSVGGTGGREQYF. This sequence joins TRBV9 and TRBJ2-7; 11 bases agree with TRBD1. Trimming removed 0 bases from V and 6 bases from J; junction bases left unmatched: 5. The CDR3 runs to 15 residues. Germline CDR1 is SGDLS and CDR2 is YYNGEE.

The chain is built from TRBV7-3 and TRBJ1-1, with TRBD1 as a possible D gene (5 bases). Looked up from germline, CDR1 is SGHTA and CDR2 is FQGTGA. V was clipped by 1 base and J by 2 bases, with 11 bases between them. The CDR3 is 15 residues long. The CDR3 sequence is CASSLIGGANTEAFF. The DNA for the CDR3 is TGTGCCAGCAGCTTAATAGGCGGGGCAAACACTGAAGCTTTCTTT. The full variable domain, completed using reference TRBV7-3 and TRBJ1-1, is GAGVSQTPSNKVTEKGKYVELRCDPISGHTALYWYRQSLGQGPEFLIYFQGTGAADDSGLPNDRFFAVRPEGSVSTLKIQRTERGDSAVYLCASSLIGGANTEAFFGQGTRLTVV.

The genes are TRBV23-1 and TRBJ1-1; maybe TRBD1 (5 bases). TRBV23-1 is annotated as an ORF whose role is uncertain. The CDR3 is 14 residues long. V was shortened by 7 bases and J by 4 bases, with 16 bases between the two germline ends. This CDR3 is CASTRRGRGTEAFF. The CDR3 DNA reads TGCGCCAGCACGAGGCGGGGGAGGGGCACTGAAGCTTTCTTT.

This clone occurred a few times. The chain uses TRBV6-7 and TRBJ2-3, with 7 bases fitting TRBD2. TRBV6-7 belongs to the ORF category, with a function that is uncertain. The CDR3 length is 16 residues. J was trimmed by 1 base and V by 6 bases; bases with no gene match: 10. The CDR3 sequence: CASRSPCGGCTDTQYF. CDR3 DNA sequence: TGTGCCAGCAGAAGCCCCTGCGGGGGATGCACAGATACGCAGTATTTT.

The CDR3 protein is CASSPGTGKQAFF. The DNA of the CDR3 is TGTGCCAGCAGCCCCGGGACAGGGAAGCAAGCTTTCTTT. V gene TRBV7-9 combines with J gene TRBJ1-1, with TRBD1 matching 9 bases. With 5 bases clipped from V and 9 bases from J, the junction kept 7 bases outside the gene matches. The germline V gene encodes CDR1 SEHNR and CDR2 FQNEAQ (reference sequence). The CDR3 extends over 13 amino acids.

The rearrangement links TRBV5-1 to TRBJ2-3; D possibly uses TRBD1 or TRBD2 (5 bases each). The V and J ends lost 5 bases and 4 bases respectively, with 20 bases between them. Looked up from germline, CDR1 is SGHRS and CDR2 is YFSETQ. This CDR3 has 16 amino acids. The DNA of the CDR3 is TGCGCCAGCAGGGGGGAGACCGTAGTGGCCGCAGATACGCAGTATTTT. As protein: CASRGETVVAADTQYF.

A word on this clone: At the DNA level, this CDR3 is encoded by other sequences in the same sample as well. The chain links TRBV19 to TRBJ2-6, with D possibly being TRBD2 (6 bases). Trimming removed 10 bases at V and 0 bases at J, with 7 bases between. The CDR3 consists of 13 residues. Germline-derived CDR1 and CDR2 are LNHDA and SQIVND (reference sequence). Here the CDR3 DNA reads TGTGCCACGGGGGTCTCTGGGGCCAACGTCCTGACTTTC. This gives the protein CATGVSGANVLTF.

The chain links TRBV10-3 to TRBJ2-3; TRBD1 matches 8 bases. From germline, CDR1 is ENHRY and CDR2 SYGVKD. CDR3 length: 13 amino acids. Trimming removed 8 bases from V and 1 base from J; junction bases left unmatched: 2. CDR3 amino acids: CAIQDRGTDTQYF. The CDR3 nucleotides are TGTGCCATCCAGGACAGGGGCACAGATACGCAGTATTTT.

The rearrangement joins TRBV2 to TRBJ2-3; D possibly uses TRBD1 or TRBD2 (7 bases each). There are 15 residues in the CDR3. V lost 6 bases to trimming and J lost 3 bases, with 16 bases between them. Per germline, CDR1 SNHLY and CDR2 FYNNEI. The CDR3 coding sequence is TGTGCCAGCAGCGCAGGGGGGGCGGGGACAGATACGCAGTATTTT. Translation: CASSAGGAGTDTQYF.